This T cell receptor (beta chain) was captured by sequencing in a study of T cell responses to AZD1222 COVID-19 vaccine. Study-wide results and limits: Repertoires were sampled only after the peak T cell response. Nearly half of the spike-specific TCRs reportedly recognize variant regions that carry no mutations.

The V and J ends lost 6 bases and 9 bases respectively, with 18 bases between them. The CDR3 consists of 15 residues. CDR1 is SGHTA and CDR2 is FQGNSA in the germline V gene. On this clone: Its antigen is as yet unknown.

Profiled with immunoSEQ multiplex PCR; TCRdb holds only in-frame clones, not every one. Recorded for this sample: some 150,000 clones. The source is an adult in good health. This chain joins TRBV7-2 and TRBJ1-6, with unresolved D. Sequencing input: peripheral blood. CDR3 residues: CASRAPGAVSSPLHF. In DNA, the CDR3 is TGTGCCAGCAGAGCACCGGGCGCTGTTTCTTCACCCCTCCACTTT.